Sequencing of this TCR beta chain was carried out in a study of OX40 agonist ivuxolimab in advanced cancers. The CDR3 runs to 17 residues. Trimming stripped 4 bases from V and 6 bases from J, with 22 bases between. Per germline, CDR1 SGHTA and CDR2 FQGNSA. TCRdb's table, derived via immunoSEQ multiplex PCR, lists solely in-frame clones and lacks some. The repertoire consists of about 43,000 clones, with less than 85% occurring once and the leading ten covering around 3.9%. About this clone: Its antigen is unknown.

Study-wide findings and caveats: At 0.1 to 3.0 mg/kg and by week 6, CD4+ and CD8+ T cells in the blood had expanded clonally.

The sequence was obtained from an adult with an advanced solid tumor such as melanoma, head and neck, liver or kidney cancer. The chain carries TRBV7-2 and TRBJ1-5; TRBD1 is a possible D gene (5 bases). Sequencing was performed on CD4+ or CD8+ T cells sorted from blood, taken in a trial of the OX40 agonist ivuxolimab. CDR3 in DNA: TGTGCCAGCAGCTCGCAGGGCGTTTTTTCGTTGGGTCAGCCCCAGCATTTT. It yields the protein CASSSQGVFSLGQPQHF.